This TCR beta chain was sequenced for a study of T cell responses to AZD1222 COVID-19 vaccine. Looking at the study overall: Doses given second, at about 4 or about 12 weeks, were pooled.

The CDR3 length is 15 residues. After removal of 5 bases from V and 6 bases from J, the junction contained 8 bases not matched to a gene. CDR1 SGHVS and CDR2 FNYEAQ come from the germline V gene. TCRdb's table, derived via immunoSEQ multiplex PCR, lists solely in-frame clones and lacks some. The table records more than 150,000 clones, approximately 90% of them present only once. This clone occurred a few times. The antigen is undetermined. Findings and limits, study-wide: Two AZD1222 doses significantly raised spike-specific TCR breadth and depth over controls. The study found vaccine-associated CD4 TCRs spanning spike, dominant at 160-218 and 743-854.

The sample was peripheral blood, taken on day 0 of AZD1222 vaccination. The chain is built from TRBV7-6 and TRBJ2-2; 8 bases agree with TRBD1. The sequence came from an adult in good health. The CDR3 region has the DNA TGTGCCAGCAGCACCAGGGACAGGTTGGCCGGGGAGCTGTTTTTT. It specifies CASSTRDRLAGELFF.